In its sample, the clone carrying this T cell receptor beta chain was seen many times. The target antigen is unknown. The germline CDR1 and CDR2 sequences are KGHDR and SFDVKD. V was shortened by 8 bases and J by 5 bases, with 12 bases between the two germline ends. The CDR3 is made up of 13 amino acids. The TCR beta CDR3 regions underwent amplification using RNA transcripts as the source. The HTBI set primed first-round TCR CDR3 RT-PCR. Using its own MiXCR run on the multiplex PCR reads, TCRdb lists one record per CDR3 protein. The table lists about 610,000 distinct CDR3 sequences, 14% to 15% of them singletons, with about 3.9% in the top ten. This record comes from a study of T cells in Graves' hyperthyroidism and ophthalmopathy. Points from the study as a whole: A 13 V-J model separated ophthalmopathy from stable hyperthyroidism.

Sequencing was performed on blood. This sequence was found in a woman aged 40 to 50 with Graves' ophthalmopathy. V gene TRBV24-1 combines with J gene TRBJ1-5; no clear D. This chain's CDR3 is CATKGAADQPQHF. DNA for the CDR3: TGTGCCACCAAGGGTGCGGCGGATCAGCCCCAGCATTTT.